Below are 9 T cell receptor beta chains sequenced from a single sample in a study of follicular helper T cells after annual influenza vaccination. Specified time point: 2015-2016 season, 7 days after influenza vaccination. TCRdb's table, derived via immunoSEQ multiplex PCR, lists solely in-frame clones and lacks some. Altogether fewer than 9,000 clones are present, more than 70% being singletons, with the ten largest covering approximately 0.69%. Here the sequenced sample was CXCR5+ CD38- circulating T follicular helper cells from blood, taken 7 days after influenza vaccination. Noted subset: circulating Tfh, non-naive CD4+CXCR5+PD-1+ (ICOS+CD38+ or ICOS-CD38-). Receptor source: an adult who received the influenza vaccine.

This chain links TRBV29-1 with TRBJ1-4; no clear D gene. The CDR3 is 13 residues long. V was clipped by 3 bases and J by 8 bases, with 13 bases between them. Germline CDR1 SQVTM, CDR2 ANQGSEA. CDR3 sequence: CSVDRGGGEKLFF. The CDR3 region has the DNA TGCAGCGTTGACCGGGGAGGTGGCGAAAAACTGTTTTTT.

V usage is TRBV27 and J usage is TRBJ2-3; possibly TRBD1 or TRBD2 for D (5 bases each). Germline CDR1 reads MNHEY; CDR2 reads SMNVEV (reference sequence). The V gene lost 7 bases and the J gene lost 8 bases, with 10 bases spanning the gap. The CDR3 sequence is 11 residues long. The CDR3 DNA reads TGTGCCAGCACCTTGGGGGTTACGCAGTATTTT. This gives the protein CASTLGVTQYF.

V usage is TRBV4-3 and J usage is TRBJ2-3; a weak D match, TRBD1 (6 bases). The V gene lost 2 bases and the J gene lost 1 base, with 10 bases spanning the gap. This CDR3 is built from 15 residues. CDR1 is LGHNA, CDR2 YSLEER, per germline. CDR3 loop: CASSQNYRGTDTQYF. DNA for the CDR3: TGCGCCAGCAGCCAAAATTACAGGGGCACAGATACGCAGTATTTT.

V usage is TRBV15 and J usage is TRBJ2-3, with D perhaps TRBD1 or TRBD2 (5 bases each). The ends were cut back, 5 bases at V and 9 bases at J, with 24 bases in the middle. The CDR3 runs to 16 residues. Germline-derived CDR1 and CDR2 are LNHNV and YYDKDF (reference sequence). CDR3 nucleotides: TGTGCCACCAGCCCCCAACCGGGGCAGGGAGTTCGGACGCAGTATTTT. Its protein is CATSPQPGQGVRTQYF.

The V and J genes are TRBV7-3 and TRBJ2-7; no clear D. CDR1 is SGHTA, CDR2 FQGTGA, per germline. There are 12 residues in the CDR3. V lost 4 bases and J 8 bases, leaving 12 bases between the germline ends. CDR3 sequence reads: CASSSFDRKQYF. DNA for the CDR3: TGTGCCAGCAGCTCCTTCGACCGGAAGCAGTACTTC. The full variable domain, its missing parts supplied by reference TRBV7-3 and TRBJ2-7, is GAGVSQTPSNKVTEKGKYVELRCDPISGHTALYWYRQSLGQGPEFLIYFQGTGAADDSGLPNDRFFAVRPEGSVSTLKIQRTERGDSAVYLCASSSFDRKQYFGPGTRLTVT.

V and J are TRBV5-4 and TRBJ1-1, with TRBD1 matching 7 bases. V shed 4 bases and J 1 base; nucleotides not matched to a gene: 7. Germline V gene sequence: CDR1 SGHNT, CDR2 YYREEE (reference sequence). The CDR3 runs 15 residues. This CDR3 reads CASSPLGQANTEAFF. The CDR3 DNA reads as TGTGCCAGCAGCCCCCTTGGACAGGCGAACACTGAAGCTTTCTTT.

The chain has TRBV7-9 and TRBJ1-1, with 9 bases lining up with TRBD1. With 5 bases clipped from V and 5 bases from J, the junction kept 6 bases outside the gene matches. Per germline, CDR1 SEHNR and CDR2 FQNEAQ (reference sequence). This CDR3 has 14 residues. CDR3 region: CASSGQGLGTEAFF. CDR3 bases: TGTGCCAGCAGCGGACAGGGGCTGGGGACTGAAGCTTTCTTT.

The V call is TRBV18, the J call TRBJ2-2; 10 bases match TRBD1. The CDR3 loop spans 15 amino acids. CDR1 and CDR2 from the germline V gene are KGHSH and LQKENI. V was pared by 3 bases and J by 6 bases, with 4 bases of the junction left unmatched. The CDR3 sequence is CASSPRTGGSGELFF. DNA for the CDR3: TGTGCCAGCTCACCGAGGACAGGGGGGTCCGGGGAGCTGTTTTTT.

The chain uses TRBV2 and TRBJ1-2, with D possibly TRBD1 on 6 matching bases. The length of the CDR3 is 20 residues. Trimming removed 7 bases from V and 5 bases from J, with 35 bases in between. Germline values: CDR1 SNHLY, CDR2 FYNNEI. The CDR3 loop reads CASIPTGTRRAGELTYGYTF. For the CDR3, the DNA is TGTGCCAGCATCCCAACCGGGACACGTAGGGCCGGAGAGCTAACTTATGGCTACACCTTC.